This T cell receptor (beta chain) emerged from a study of blood T cell repertoires in COVID-19. Study overall: The samples span acute and convalescent COVID-19 from the United States, Italy and Spain.

Trimming cost V 6 bases and J 7 bases, with 16 bases left between them. The germline CDR1 and CDR2 sequences are MNHNY and SVGAGI (reference sequence). This CDR3 comprises 15 residues. Authors' data handling: How many nucleated cells were present was estimated from reference gene primer amplification. Measured with immunoSEQ multiplex PCR; TCRdb has only the in-frame clones, and not every one. V and J calls and clone size are given by that table; D and trimming were obtained from the DNA. The data hold 390,000 or so clones, with nearly 90% observed a single time. J is TRBJ1-6 and V is TRBV6-6; D is ambiguous. What was sequenced was peripheral blood. The receptor was derived from a man between 18 and 29 years old with active or convalescent COVID-19. CDR3 DNA: TGTGCCAGCAGCGTGCAGGCGGGTGGGAATTCACCCCTCCACTTT. Amino acids: CASSVQAGGNSPLHF.